This TCR beta chain appears in the sequencing data of a study of shared clonotypes between healthy human individuals. From germline, CDR1 is MNHEY and CDR2 SVGAGI. CDR3 length: 15 residues. Trimming took 7 bases from V and 2 from J; bases not matched to a gene: 1. Some 30,000 T cell genomes, or roughly 180 ng DNA, went into the sorted-subset replicate PCRs. The method was immunoSEQ multiplex PCR; TCRdb's version includes in-frame clones alone and lacks a portion of them. The sample has a few hundred thousand clones, 95% to 98% seen once. The sequence was obtained from a woman between 25 and 40 years old in good health. The specimen sequenced was naive CD4+ T cells sorted from blood. The subset is: CD45RA+ positively selected. The chain uses TRBV6-5 and TRBJ2-6; 11 bases agree with TRBD1. The CDR3 spells CASTDRGPGANVLTF. CDR3 nucleotide sequence: TGTGCCAGCACGGACAGGGGGCCTGGGGCCAACGTCCTGACTTTC.